These 31 T cell receptor beta chains were all obtained from the same sample, sequenced in a study of blood T cell repertoires in COVID-19. Clones were read by immunoSEQ multiplex PCR, and TCRdb kept only the in-frame ones, dropping some. The repertoire has approximately 180,000 clones, 89% of them found once; the top ten carry approximately 2.5%. The sample consisted of PBMCs or T cells enriched from blood (not recorded which). Every receptor here comes from a woman between 40 and 55 years old with acute COVID-19.

The rearrangement uses TRBV9 and TRBJ2-1; TRBD1 matches at 8 bases. The CDR3 is made up of 15 amino acids. Looked up from germline, CDR1 is SGDLS and CDR2 is YYNGEE. Trimming took 2 bases from V and 5 from J; bases not matched to a gene: 6. The CDR3 spells CASSVTGTGHNEQFF. In nucleotides, the CDR3 is TGTGCCAGCAGCGTTACCGGGACAGGCCACAATGAGCAGTTCTTC. Complete variable domain (other parts from reference TRBV9 and TRBJ2-1): DSGVTQTPKHLITATGQRVTLRCSPRSGDLSVYWYQQSLDQGLQFLIQYYNGEERAKGNILERFSAQQFPDLHSELNLSSLELGDSALYFCASSVTGTGHNEQFFGPGTRLTVL.

The V and J genes are TRBV27 and TRBJ2-4; 12 bases fit TRBD1. Germline lookup yields CDR1 MNHEY and CDR2 SMNVEV (reference sequence). The CDR3 length is 15 residues. Trimming cost V 7 bases and J 1 base; bases outside gene matches: 2. CDR3 coding DNA: TGTGCCAGCATGGGACAGGGGGCCGCCAAAAACATTCAGTACTTC. Translated: CASMGQGAAKNIQYF.

The chain uses TRBV2 and TRBJ2-7, with a possible D match to TRBD1 (6 bases). CDR1 and CDR2 (germline): SNHLY, FYNNEI. CDR3 length: 11 residues. V lost 4 bases, J lost 13 bases, and 14 bases lay in between. Here the CDR3 DNA reads TGTGCCAGCAGTGTGACAGGCCAGGGATACTTC. It yields the protein CASSVTGQGYF.

This sequence joins TRBV24-1 and TRBJ2-5; TRBD2 matches at 14 bases. The germline V gene encodes CDR1 KGHDR and CDR2 SFDVKD. After removal of 2 bases from V and 5 bases from J, the junction contained 3 bases not matched to a gene. The CDR3 contains 16 residues. The CDR3 DNA reads as TGTGCCACCAGTGATTCGACTAGCGGGGGGGATGAGACCCAGTACTTC. It translates to CATSDSTSGGDETQYF.

The chain uses TRBV5-4 and TRBJ1-4; 7 nucleotides align to TRBD1. The germline gives CDR1 SGHNT, CDR2 YYREEE (reference sequence). This CDR3 has 15 amino acids. V lost 4 bases to trimming and J lost 3 bases; unmatched junction nucleotides: 6. CDR3 nucleotide sequence: TGTGCCAGCAGCCCTCACAGGGGATCTAATGAAAAACTGTTTTTT. As protein: CASSPHRGSNEKLFF.

The V gene is TRBV1, the J gene TRBJ1-4; whether TRBD1, the table's D call, matches the DNA was not checked. TRBV1 is termed a pseudogene. The CDR3 totals 15 residues. CDR3 protein: CTSSQGVRNNEKLFF. The CDR3 DNA follows: TGCACCAGCAGCCAAGGAGTCAGGAATAATGAAAAACTGTTTTTT.

The chain uses TRBV28 and TRBJ1-6, with D uncertain. V was cut by 4 bases and J by 6 bases, with 13 bases left in between. Germline CDR1 reads MDHEN; CDR2 reads SYDVKM. CDR3 length: 15 amino acids. CDR3 bases: TGTGCCAGCAGTTCTGACGGACTGATTAATTCACCCCTCCACTTT. Its translation: CASSSDGLINSPLHF.

This chain connects TRBV7-5 to TRBJ2-4; TRBD1, the table's D call, lacks a check against the DNA. TRBV7-5 counts as a pseudogene. This CDR3 spans 13 amino acids. CDR3 region: CARSLVYRLPRYF. DNA for the CDR3: TGTGCCAGAAGCTTAGTGTACAGGCTACCGAGGTACTTC.

V is TRBV3-1 (or the pseudogene TRBV3-2) and J is TRBJ2-1, with 12 nucleotides matching TRBD2. The CDR3 spans 16 residues. Losses at the gene ends were 4 bases for V and 8 bases for J; bases not matched to a gene: 9. The germline V gene has CDR1 LGHDT and CDR2 YNNKEL (reference sequence). In DNA, the CDR3 is TGTGCCAGCAGCCGGGGAACTAGCGGGGGGCCTGATGAGCAGTTCTTC. Translation gives CASSRGTSGGPDEQFF.

In the case of this clone: The junction departs from germline at one end; a sequencing error may be responsible. The chain carries TRBV9 and TRBJ2-1; no firm D call. Germline values: CDR1 SGDLS, CDR2 YYNGEE. This CDR3 spans 15 amino acids. The CDR3 protein is CASSVVPENYYEQFF. Here the CDR3 DNA reads TGTGCCAGCAGCGTAGTGCCCGAGAACTACTATGAGCAGTTCTTC.

The chain recombines TRBV6-2 or TRBV6-3 with TRBJ1-3; the D is unclear. This CDR3 contains 17 residues. The germline V and J ends were trimmed by 0 bases and 2 bases, with 14 bases remaining between them. Germline V lookup: CDR1 MNHEY, CDR2 SVGEGT. CDR3 DNA sequence: TGTGCCAGCAGTTACTCGTATCCAGGTTTAACTGGAAACACCATATATTTT. Protein product: CASSYSYPGLTGNTIYF.

The chain uses TRBV18 and TRBJ1-4, with TRBD1 as a possible D gene (5 bases). The germline V and J ends were trimmed by 6 bases and 2 bases, with 16 bases remaining between them. Germline V gene data show CDR1 as KGHSH and CDR2 as LQKENI. This CDR3 is built from 16 residues. DNA of the CDR3: TGTGCCAGCTCGCCGTCCGTGGAGGGGACTAATGAAAAACTGTTTTTT. Its protein product is CASSPSVEGTNEKLFF.

The chain combines TRBV24-1 with TRBJ2-1; the D gene is possibly TRBD1 (6 bases). Trimming cost V 4 bases and J 6 bases, with 21 bases left between them. Per germline, CDR1 KGHDR and CDR2 SFDVKD. The CDR3 is made up of 17 amino acids. CDR3 nucleotide sequence: TGTGCCACCAGTGACGACGCTCTGCGGACAGTGGCCAATGAGCAGTTCTTC. Protein sequence: CATSDDALRTVANEQFF.

The chain uses TRBV19 and TRBJ1-1; TRBD1 matches at 7 bases. CDR3 length equals 13 residues. Per the germline V gene, CDR1 is LNHDA and CDR2 is SQIVND (reference sequence). The V and J ends lost 9 bases and 2 bases, in that order; junction bases with no gene match: 6. The CDR3: CASRDRINTEAFF. The CDR3 DNA reads as TGTGCCAGCCGGGACAGAATCAACACTGAAGCTTTCTTT. Based on the CDR3 plus reference TRBV19 and TRBJ1-1, the full variable domain is DGGITQSPKYLFRKEGQNVTLSCEQNLNHDAMYWYRQDPGQGLRLIYYSQIVNDFQKGDIAEGYSVSREKKESFPLTVTSAQKNPTAFYLCASRDRINTEAFFGQGTRLTVV.

The chain has TRBV4-1 and TRBJ1-4; D perhaps matches TRBD1 (5 bases). The length of the CDR3 is 15 residues. V shed 1 base and J shed 3 bases, with 9 bases lying between them. Germline V CDR1 and CDR2: MGHRA, YSYEKL. CDR3 loop: CASSQGQSANEKLFF. The DNA for the CDR3 is TGCGCCAGCAGCCAAGGACAGAGTGCTAATGAAAAACTGTTTTTT.

This rearrangement joins TRBV15 to TRBJ1-2; no reliable D call. Trimming pared 0 bases from V and 2 bases from J, leaving 10 bases between. Germline CDR1 LNHNV, CDR2 YYDKDF (reference sequence). The CDR3 extends over 15 amino acids. CDR3 sequence: CATSRDRAGNYGYTF. The CDR3 region has the DNA TGTGCCACCAGCAGAGATCGGGCGGGGAACTATGGCTACACCTTC.

As DNA, the CDR3 is TGTGCCAGCAGCGTAGGCAACACCGCGGCGGCTTTCTTT. Its protein is CASSVGNTAAAFF. The rearrangement uses TRBV9 and TRBJ1-1; D ambiguous. The V gene lost 0 bases and the J gene lost 11 bases, with 14 bases spanning the gap. The CDR3 contains 13 residues. The germline V gene has CDR1 SGDLS and CDR2 YYNGEE.

The chain couples TRBV11-2 to TRBJ2-7; D remains ambiguous. Trimming removed 0 bases at V and 7 bases at J, with 13 bases between. This CDR3 spans 14 amino acids. The germline CDR1 and CDR2 sequences are SGHAT and FQNNGV. CDR3 DNA: TGTGCCAGCAGCTTAGATCTAGTGGAAAGAGAGCAGTACTTC. It specifies CASSLDLVEREQYF.

This chain joins TRBV28 and TRBJ2-1, with 9 nucleotides matching TRBD2. The germline CDR1 and CDR2 sequences are MDHEN and SYDVKM. This CDR3 region has 14 residues. J was trimmed by 8 bases and V by 4 bases; bases with no gene match: 6. CDR3 loop: CASSYRAGGDEQFF. The CDR3 DNA is TGTGCCAGCAGTTACCGAGCGGGGGGCGATGAGCAGTTCTTC.

The CDR3 region has the DNA TGTGCCTGTACAGAGCCCTCCTACGAGCAGTACTTC. This gives the protein CACTEPSYEQYF. V usage is TRBV30 and J usage is TRBJ2-7, with D unresolved. The CDR3 runs to 12 residues. The germline V gene has CDR1 GTSNPN and CDR2 SVGIG (reference sequence). Trimming shortened V by 6 bases and J by 0 bases, and 9 bases separated the two germline ends.

The CDR3 coding sequence is TGTGCCAGCAGTGCTTCTCCAGGGGACCCCCAAGAGACCCAGTACTTC. It translates to CASSASPGDPQETQYF. The rearrangement joins TRBV25-1 to TRBJ2-5; weak D call: TRBD1 (6 bases). V was clipped by 4 bases and J by 1 base, with 16 bases between them. CDR3 length: 16 amino acids. From germline, CDR1 is MGHDK and CDR2 SYGVNS.

V and J are TRBV5-4 and TRBJ2-1; D is possibly TRBD2 (6 bases). Germline CDR1 reads SGHNT; CDR2 reads YYREEE (reference sequence). The CDR3 sequence is 15 residues long. Trimming cost V 4 bases and J 0 bases, with 11 bases left between them. CDR3 sequence: CASSRPGSSYNEQFF. CDR3 nucleotide sequence: TGTGCCAGCAGCCGACCCGGGAGCTCCTACAATGAGCAGTTCTTC.

The chain is built from TRBV18 and TRBJ2-5; D is perhaps TRBD1 (6 bases). The CDR3 extends over 14 amino acids. The germline V gene has CDR1 KGHSH and CDR2 LQKENI. Trimming took off 6 bases at V and 3 bases at J, with 14 bases between the two ends. CDR3 residues: CASSPMTGKETQYF. The CDR3 nucleotides read TGTGCCAGCTCGCCTATGACAGGCAAAGAGACCCAGTACTTC.

The genes are TRBV6-5 and TRBJ2-7; D possibly corresponds to TRBD2 (7 bases). Trimming shortened V by 0 bases and J by 3 bases, and 15 bases separated the two germline ends. The CDR3 length is 16 residues. Germline CDR1 and CDR2: MNHEY and SVGAGI. The DNA of the CDR3 is TGTGCCAGCAGTTACTCGGGAGGGGGAAGGGTCTACGAGCAGTACTTC. This gives the protein CASSYSGGGRVYEQYF.

This clone has only a few counts. This chain uses TRBV27 with TRBJ2-7; D is ambiguous. Germline assignment: CDR1 MNHEY and CDR2 SMNVEV (reference sequence). V was shortened by 6 bases and J by 2 bases, with 11 bases between the two germline ends. This CDR3 is 13 amino acids long. The CDR3 nucleotides are TGTGCCAGCAGGAAAAGAGAACCCTACGAGCAGTACTTC. This translates into CASRKREPYEQYF.

This chain uses TRBV9 with TRBJ1-2; D might be TRBD1 (6 bases). The germline gives CDR1 SGDLS, CDR2 YYNGEE. With 1 base removed from V and 0 bases from J, the gap between germline ends came to 7 bases. CDR3 length: 14 amino acids. The CDR3 here is CASSVSGANYGYTF. The CDR3 DNA sequence: TGTGCCAGCAGCGTATCAGGGGCTAACTATGGCTACACCTTC. Full variable domain (remainder filled in from reference TRBV9 and TRBJ1-2): DSGVTQTPKHLITATGQRVTLRCSPRSGDLSVYWYQQSLDQGLQFLIQYYNGEERAKGNILERFSAQQFPDLHSELNLSSLELGDSALYFCASSVSGANYGYTFGSGTRLTVV.

The chain is built from TRBV3-1 (or the pseudogene TRBV3-2) and TRBJ2-3, with D possibly matching TRBD2 (6 bases). The germline gives CDR1 LGHDT, CDR2 YNNKEL (reference sequence). This CDR3 contains 14 residues. Trimming shortened V by 1 base and J by 2 bases, and 7 bases separated the two germline ends. The CDR3 DNA is TGTGCCAGCAGCCAAGGACTAGTCACAGATACGCAGTATTTT. It encodes CASSQGLVTDTQYF.

In its sample, this clone was seen once. The chain carries TRBV6-5 and TRBJ1-1; D is unclear. The germline V gene encodes CDR1 MNHEY and CDR2 SVGAGI. Trimming left V 5 bases short and J 1 base short, with 5 bases between. CDR3 length: 12 residues. Here the CDR3 DNA reads TGTGCCAGCAGTACCGGGAACACTGAAGCTTTCTTT. Its protein is CASSTGNTEAFF.

The CDR3 loop is CASSQESILGTETFYSNQPQHF. In nucleotides, the CDR3 is TGTGCCAGCAGCCAAGAATCGATTCTGGGGACAGAGACTTTCTATAGCAATCAGCCCCAGCATTTT. The chain carries TRBV4-2 and TRBJ1-5; 7 nucleotides agree with TRBD1. CDR1 and CDR2 from the germline V gene are LGHNA and YNFKEQ. J lost 0 bases, V lost 0 bases, and 20 bases had no gene match. The CDR3 runs 22 residues.

J is TRBJ1-2 and V is TRBV19; D is unclear. The length of the CDR3 is 14 residues. V was shortened by 3 bases and J by 0 bases, with 8 bases between the two germline ends. Germline V gene sequence: CDR1 LNHDA, CDR2 SQIVND (reference sequence). The CDR3, as DNA: TGTGCCAGTAGTATTCGTCCAGCTAACTATGGCTACACCTTC. This codes for CASSIRPANYGYTF.

The chain joins TRBV11-2 to TRBJ2-6; TRBD2 matches 8 bases. V lost 3 bases to trimming and J lost 4 bases; unmatched junction nucleotides: 5. The CDR3 runs to 16 residues. Germline lookup yields CDR1 SGHAT and CDR2 FQNNGV. The CDR3 loop is CASSLRGATGANVLTF. As DNA, the CDR3 is TGTGCCAGCAGCTTGCGGGGGGCAACCGGGGCCAACGTCCTGACTTTC.